This T cell receptor beta chain stems from a study of cytomegalovirus exposure and HLA in healthy donors (TCRdb year 2017). For the wider study: According to an earlier analysis of around 600 of the donors, 150 million to 200 million T cells yielded some 110 million unique TCR beta sequences and 276 Gb of sequence data. Besides the first cohort of around 670 subjects, a separate validation cohort made up of 120 different subjects was used. To predict cytomegalovirus infection status, the study combined high-throughput TCR immunosequencing, statistical association of individual TCRs with disease status, and machine learning. Every discovery cohort repertoire had been produced on one sequencing platform. An early release that covered fewer than 750 HLA-typed donors contained about 290 gigabases of sequencing data and some 87 million unique TCR sequences. To decide whether each TCR beta V gene segment behaved as functional or pseudogenic, an earlier analysis of nearly 600 of the donors relied on high-throughput TCR beta sequencing. The T cell repertoires of 670 or so subjects were profiled by immunosequencing and related to cytomegalovirus serostatus. Donor age, sex, ethnicity and CMV serostatus were collected together with the repertoire data. Of the approximately 400 genotyped donors, roughly 76% were placed in the genetic ancestry cluster associated with self-reported Caucasian donors. To study patterns of TCR occurrence, a later analysis re-analyzed previously published TCR beta repertoires from more than 550 donors and added high-resolution HLA genotyping. The number of donors typed differed by locus, with about 629-630 for A, B, C, DRB1 and DQB1, around 500 for DQA1, about 610 for DPA1, and approximately 470 for DPB1. Roughly 5 DR-DQ haplotypes were handled as single units for association and clustering, since linkage in the cohort was strong. Genome-wide SNP genotypes for about 65% of the roughly 670 donors were used in a later genetic analysis, which treated that subset as a discovery cohort. In the later analysis, no new phenotypic data were used to find candidate immune exposures; instead, reliance was placed on TCR beta sequences and their occurrence across donors. Class I and class II HLA loci were covered by the typing at four-digit resolution. The study was designed to test whether signatures of past pathogen exposure could be identified by cataloging public T cell receptors. Across around 400 genotyped donors of the cohort, an average of roughly 250,000 unique TCR beta nucleotide sequences per donor were sequenced, and about a sixth of those sequences were non-productive.

Library preparation was by the immunoSEQ multiplex PCR assay. The multiplex PCR relied on a mix of 60 forward primers for TCR Vbeta segments and 13 reverse primers for TCR Jbeta segments. A multiplex PCR assay on genomic DNA amplified the CDR3 region of rearranged TCR beta genes. The amplified TCR beta libraries were sequenced on the Illumina HiSeq System as 87-base-pair reads. Per the authors' processing: Across the 700 or so repertoires, a later analysis counted tens of millions of unique TCR beta chains, around 11 million of which were shared by at least two donors. Raw reads were error-corrected and collapsed into unique sequences with a nearest-neighbor algorithm that merged closely related sequences to remove PCR and sequencing errors. To assign V, D and J gene segments, CDR3 sequences were aligned to IMGT reference sequences. For a sequence to be retained, at least a six-nucleotide match to both a V gene segment and a J gene segment was required. Rearrangements were classified as productive when the CDR3 lacked stop codons and remained in frame with V and J, and all other rearrangements were classified as non-productive. Following IMGT convention, CDR3 was defined as the stretch from the second conserved V-encoded cysteine up to the conserved J-encoded phenylalanine. In an earlier analysis of around 600 of the donors, sequences lacking an unambiguous match to a single V gene segment were excluded. In an earlier analysis of a few hundred of the donors, a V segment was called functional when productive rearrangements were above 56.7%, and segregating when the standard deviation between donors exceeded 5%. A statistical classification framework was developed to diagnose cytomegalovirus status using the catalog of TCR beta chain sequences. In a later analysis, V and J genes were assigned by comparing TCR nucleotide sequences against IMGT/GENE-DB human TR gene sequences. In a later analysis, CDR3 sequences and most-parsimonious VDJ recombination scenarios were assigned using the TCRdist pipeline. In a later analysis, every TCR beta chain was defined by the combination of its CDR3 amino acid sequence and its V-gene family, and reads without a unique V-gene family were dropped. As a way to deal with suspected cross-contamination and a sequencing artifact, a later analysis dropped 450 to 700 nucleotide sequences that were highly shared and had low generation probability. A later analysis calculated a clonal expansion index for each public chain from normalized within-repertoire ranks of inferred template counts. In a later analysis, generation probabilities were computed using a VDJ recombination model fitted to out-of-frame rearrangements, and the results were checked against IGoR. A later analysis scored TCR-TCR, TCR-HLA and TCR-CMV co-occurrence with hypergeometric tests, applying a repertoire-size bias correction to TCR pairs. To estimate false discovery rates, a later analysis permuted the HLA or CMV assignments 20 times. In a later analysis, co-occurring TCRs were grouped using DBSCAN, with TCRdist sequence similarity added in when clustering inside HLA-allele-positive subsets. For co-occurrence clustering, repertoires with fewer than 30,000 or more than 120,000 public chains were excluded, along with five repertoires with anomalous nucleotide sharing. In its TCRdb copy, this immuneACCESS table keeps in-frame sequences only and misses some clones. Where compared with another copy, unresolved V genes explain less than half of these, and the others have no known cause. Clonal size and the V and J genes are those of that table, whereas D and trimming came from the DNA. A total of about 52,000 clones appear in this sample, 45% to 70% of them only once. The ten largest clones represent 10% to 15% of the sample.

As for this clone: Its antigen specificity is not known. No much larger clonotype is one base removed from it; base qualities were not supplied.

The cohort consisted of more than 650 healthy bone marrow donors. At the time of sampling, every cohort member was nominally healthy, though immune exposures that went unrecorded were likely present. CMV serostatus was positive for 250 to 300 and negative for about half of the 666 cohort members, and was not recorded for this donor. A peripheral blood sample was collected from each donor, and TCR beta sequencing was performed on peripheral blood mononuclear cells. The Qiagen DNeasy Blood Extraction Kit was used to extract genomic DNA from the blood cell samples. The study at large found these results: Only TCR beta chains were sequenced in this cohort, and the absence of alpha or paired-chain data limited detectable features. The study gave a list of 150 to 200 TCR beta chains associated with cytomegalovirus. Across donors, most TCR sequences were observed very rarely, whereas some public TCRs were present in many individuals. A further reported finding was that TCR beta sequences accurately predicted the HLA-A and HLA-B alleles for most subjects in the first cohort. In a later analysis, the rate of TCR association differed among HLA loci, with DRB1 alleles having the most associated TCRs and HLA-C alleles having the fewest. A cluster of highly shared sequence variants was judged likely to be a technical artifact of the sequencing pipeline. Cytomegalovirus status was reported to be diagnosed by the classifier with high specificity and sensitivity in both the original and validation cohorts. A later analysis reported that several top co-occurrence clusters appeared linked to parvovirus B19, influenza, CMV and Epstein-Barr virus. Specific HLA alleles were associated with roughly 17,000 TCR beta sequences at a false discovery rate of 0.05 in a later analysis. Immune exposure information for the cohort was limited to CMV serostatus. Sequencing depth was assumed to be roughly uniform across donors in the presence/absence analyses, though that assumption may not hold. Because counts were too low, some 17 rarely observed V segments, including chromosome 9 orphons, were left out of the earlier analysis of about 620 of the donors. According to a later analysis, most CMV-associated TCR beta chains appeared to be HLA-restricted, and the HLA associations seemed to be driven largely by CMV exposure. Because some donors lacked HLA typing at each locus, the association tests relied only on the typed subset. In vitro tests confirmed that three of the cytomegalovirus-associated TCR beta chains recognize cytomegalovirus antigens. In an earlier analysis of some 500 of the donors, most TCR beta V segments were observed in productive rearrangements about 90% or about 30% of the time, broadly matching IMGT annotations. Compared with equally common non-associated chains, HLA-associated TCR beta chains in a later analysis were more clonally expanded and had lower generation probabilities. When HLA alleles, especially DR and DQ, strongly co-occurred, attributing TCR associations to individual alleles was difficult. The authors suggested that the approach could potentially be extended to other disease states and immunological phenotypes. A later genetic analysis reported fewer N-insertions in productive TCRs among donors in an Asian-associated ancestry cluster than the roughly 650-donor mean. Correlated functional status among segregating V segments might reflect linkage disequilibrium, but an unknown experimental factor could not be ruled out. V-gene and J-gene trimming of TCR beta chains was associated with a missense DCLRE1C variant in a later genetic analysis, and the association was replicated in an independent cohort.

Sequenced sample: PBMCs. This sequence originates from a human donor in good health.

The sequenced DNA is TGTGCCAGCAGCTCGGGGTACCAAGAGACCCAGTACTTC. The translation is CASSSGYQETQYF. The chain is encoded by TRBV7-6 joined to TRBJ2-5; perhaps TRBD2 is the D gene, with 5 bases matching. Trimming costs V 4 bases and J 0 bases, and their ends lie 6 bases apart. As encoded in the germline V gene, CDR1 is SGHVS while CDR2 is FNYEAQ. The CDR3 starts with the cysteine, ends with the phenylalanine, and has 13 residues. Just CDR3 DNA is preserved here, 39 bases in frame from base 1.